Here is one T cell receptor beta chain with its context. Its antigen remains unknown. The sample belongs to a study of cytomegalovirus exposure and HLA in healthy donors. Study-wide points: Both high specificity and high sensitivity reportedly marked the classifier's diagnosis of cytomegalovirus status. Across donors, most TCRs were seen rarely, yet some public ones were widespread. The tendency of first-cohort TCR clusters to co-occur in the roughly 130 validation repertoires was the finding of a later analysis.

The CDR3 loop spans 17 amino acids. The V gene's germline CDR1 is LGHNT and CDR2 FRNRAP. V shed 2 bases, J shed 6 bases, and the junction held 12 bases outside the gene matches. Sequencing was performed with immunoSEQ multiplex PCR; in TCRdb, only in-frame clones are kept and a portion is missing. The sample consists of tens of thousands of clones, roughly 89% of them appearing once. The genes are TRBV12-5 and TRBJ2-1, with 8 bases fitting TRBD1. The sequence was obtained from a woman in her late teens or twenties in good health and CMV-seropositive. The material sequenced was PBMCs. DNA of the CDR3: TGTGCTAGTGGTTTGCCCACTCCAGGGGGCAATGCCAATGAGCAGTTCTTC. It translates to CASGLPTPGGNANEQFF.